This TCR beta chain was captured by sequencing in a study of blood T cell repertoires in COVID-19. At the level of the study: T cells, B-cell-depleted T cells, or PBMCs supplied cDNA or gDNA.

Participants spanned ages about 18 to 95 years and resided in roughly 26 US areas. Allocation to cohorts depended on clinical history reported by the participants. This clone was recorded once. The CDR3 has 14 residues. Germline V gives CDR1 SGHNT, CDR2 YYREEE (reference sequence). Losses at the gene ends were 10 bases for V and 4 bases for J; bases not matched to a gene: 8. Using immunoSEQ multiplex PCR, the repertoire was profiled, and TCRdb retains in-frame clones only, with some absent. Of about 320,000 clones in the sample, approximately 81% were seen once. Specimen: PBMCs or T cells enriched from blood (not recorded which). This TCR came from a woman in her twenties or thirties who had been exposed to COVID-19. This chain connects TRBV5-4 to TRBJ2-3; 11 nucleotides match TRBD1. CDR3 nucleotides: TGTGCCGGCCGCGGACAGGGGGCCCCAGATACGCAGTATTTT. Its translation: CAGRGQGAPDTQYF.